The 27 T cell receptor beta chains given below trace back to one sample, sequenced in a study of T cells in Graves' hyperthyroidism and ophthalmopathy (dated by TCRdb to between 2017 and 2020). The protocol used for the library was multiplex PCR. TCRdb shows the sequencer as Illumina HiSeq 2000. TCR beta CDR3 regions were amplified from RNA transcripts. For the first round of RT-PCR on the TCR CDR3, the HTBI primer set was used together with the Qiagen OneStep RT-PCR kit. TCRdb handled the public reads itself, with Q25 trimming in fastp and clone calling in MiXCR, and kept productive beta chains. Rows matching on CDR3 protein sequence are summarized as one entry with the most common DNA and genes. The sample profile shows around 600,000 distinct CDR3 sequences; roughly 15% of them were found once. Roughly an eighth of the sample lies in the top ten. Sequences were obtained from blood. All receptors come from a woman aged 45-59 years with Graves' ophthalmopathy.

The CDR3 loop is CSASSSVTSGRAGYNEQFF. The CDR3 coding sequence is TGCAGTGCTAGCTCGTCTGTCACTAGCGGGAGGGCCGGGTACAATGAGCAGTTCTTC. The chain combines TRBV20-1 with TRBJ2-1; TRBD2 agrees at 13 bases. The CDR3 runs to 19 residues. Per germline, CDR1 DFQATT and CDR2 SNEGSKA (reference sequence). The V and J ends lost 3 bases and 4 bases, in that order; junction bases with no gene match: 15.

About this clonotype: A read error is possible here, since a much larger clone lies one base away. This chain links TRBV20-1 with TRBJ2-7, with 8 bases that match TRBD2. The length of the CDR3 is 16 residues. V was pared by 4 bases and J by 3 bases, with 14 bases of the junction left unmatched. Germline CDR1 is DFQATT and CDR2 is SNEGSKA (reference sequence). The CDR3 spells CSATPPSGSEYYEQYF. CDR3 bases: TGCAGTGCTACACCGCCAAGCGGGAGTGAATACTACGAGCAGTACTTC.

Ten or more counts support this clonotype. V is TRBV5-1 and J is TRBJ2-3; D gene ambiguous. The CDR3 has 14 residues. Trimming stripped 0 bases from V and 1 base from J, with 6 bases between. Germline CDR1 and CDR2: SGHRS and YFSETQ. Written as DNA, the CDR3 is TGCGCCAGCAGCTTGGGCGCCCGCACAGATACGCAGTATTTT. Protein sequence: CASSLGARTDTQYF.

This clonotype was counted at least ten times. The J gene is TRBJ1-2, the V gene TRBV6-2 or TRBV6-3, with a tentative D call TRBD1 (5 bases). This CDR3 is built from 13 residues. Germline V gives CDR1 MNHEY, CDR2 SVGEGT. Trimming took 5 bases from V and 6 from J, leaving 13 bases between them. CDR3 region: CASSPTLGDGYTF. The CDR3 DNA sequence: TGTGCCAGCAGTCCCACCTTGGGGGATGGCTACACCTTC.

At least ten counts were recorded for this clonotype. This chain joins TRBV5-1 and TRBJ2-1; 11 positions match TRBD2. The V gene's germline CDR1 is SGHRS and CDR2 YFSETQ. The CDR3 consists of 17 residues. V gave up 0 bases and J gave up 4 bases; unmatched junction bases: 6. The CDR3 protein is CASSLDFVAGGYNEQFF. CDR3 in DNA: TGCGCCAGCAGCTTGGATTTTGTAGCGGGAGGGTACAATGAGCAGTTCTTC.

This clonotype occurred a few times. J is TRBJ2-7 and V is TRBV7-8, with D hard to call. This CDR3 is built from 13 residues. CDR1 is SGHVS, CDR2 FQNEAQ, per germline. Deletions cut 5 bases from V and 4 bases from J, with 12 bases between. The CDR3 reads CASSPRVQYEQYF. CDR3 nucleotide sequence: TGTGCCAGCAGCCCCCGAGTTCAGTACGAGCAGTACTTC.

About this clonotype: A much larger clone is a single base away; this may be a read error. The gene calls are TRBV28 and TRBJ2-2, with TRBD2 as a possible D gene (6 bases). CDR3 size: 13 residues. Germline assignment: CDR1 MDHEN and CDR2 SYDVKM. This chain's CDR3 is CASWDGNTGGLFF. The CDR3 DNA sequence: TGTGCCAGCTGGGACGGAAACACCGGGGGGCTGTTTTTT.

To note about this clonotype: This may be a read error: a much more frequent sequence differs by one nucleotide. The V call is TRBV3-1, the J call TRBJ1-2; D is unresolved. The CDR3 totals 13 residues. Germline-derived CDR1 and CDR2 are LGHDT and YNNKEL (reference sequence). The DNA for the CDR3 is TGTGCCAGCAGCCAAGCCTCAGACTATGTCTACACCTTC. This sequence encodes CASSQASDYVYTF.

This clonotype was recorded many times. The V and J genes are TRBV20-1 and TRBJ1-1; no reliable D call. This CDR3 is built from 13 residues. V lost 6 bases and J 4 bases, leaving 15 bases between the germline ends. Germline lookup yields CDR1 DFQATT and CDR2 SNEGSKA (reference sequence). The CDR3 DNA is TGCAGTGCGCGGCTTGGGGTTAGCACTGAAGCTTTCTTT. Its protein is CSARLGVSTEAFF.

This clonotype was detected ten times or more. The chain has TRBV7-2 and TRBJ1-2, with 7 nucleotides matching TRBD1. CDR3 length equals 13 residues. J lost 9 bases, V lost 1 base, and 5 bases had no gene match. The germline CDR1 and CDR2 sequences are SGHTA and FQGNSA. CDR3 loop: CASSLENRGSYTF. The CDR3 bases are TGTGCCAGCAGCTTAGAAAACAGGGGTAGCTACACCTTC.

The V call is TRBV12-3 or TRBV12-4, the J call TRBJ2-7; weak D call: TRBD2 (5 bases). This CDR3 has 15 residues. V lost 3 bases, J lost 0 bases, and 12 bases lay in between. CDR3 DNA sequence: TGTGCCAGCAGTTTGGCGGGCCTAAGCTCCTACGAGCAGTACTTC. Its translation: CASSLAGLSSYEQYF.

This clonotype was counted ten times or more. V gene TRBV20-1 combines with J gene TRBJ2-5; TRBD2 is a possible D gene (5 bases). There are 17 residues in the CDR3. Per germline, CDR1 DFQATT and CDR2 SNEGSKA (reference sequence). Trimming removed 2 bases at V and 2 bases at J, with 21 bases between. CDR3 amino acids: CSARTPGKPTRQETQYF. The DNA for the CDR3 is TGCAGTGCTAGAACACCGGGAAAACCGACTCGACAAGAGACCCAGTACTTC.

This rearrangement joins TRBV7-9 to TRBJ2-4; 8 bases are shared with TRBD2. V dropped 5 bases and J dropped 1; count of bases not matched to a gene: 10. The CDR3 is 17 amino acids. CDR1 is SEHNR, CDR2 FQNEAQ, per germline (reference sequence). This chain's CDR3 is CASSIRSGSGAKNIQYF. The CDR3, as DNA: TGTGCCAGCAGCATCAGAAGCGGGAGCGGGGCCAAAAACATTCAGTACTTC. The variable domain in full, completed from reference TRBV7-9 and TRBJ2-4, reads DTGVSQNPRHKITKRGQNVTFRCDPISEHNRLYWYRQTLGQGPEFLTYFQNEAQLEKSRLLSDRFSAERPKGSFSTLEIQRTEQGDSAMYLCASSIRSGSGAKNIQYFGAGTRLSVL.

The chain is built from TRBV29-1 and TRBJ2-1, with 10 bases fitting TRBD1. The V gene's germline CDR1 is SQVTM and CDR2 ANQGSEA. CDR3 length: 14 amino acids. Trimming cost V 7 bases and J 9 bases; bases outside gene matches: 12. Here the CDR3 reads CSASGTGEFSEQFF. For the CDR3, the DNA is TGCAGCGCCTCAGGGACAGGGGAGTTTAGTGAGCAGTTCTTC.

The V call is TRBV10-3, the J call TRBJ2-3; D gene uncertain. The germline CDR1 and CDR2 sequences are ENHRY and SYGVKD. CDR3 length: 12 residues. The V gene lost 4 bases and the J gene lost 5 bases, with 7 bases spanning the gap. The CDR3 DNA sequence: TGTGCCATCAGTGGAGAAGGAGATACGCAGTATTTT. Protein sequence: CAISGEGDTQYF.

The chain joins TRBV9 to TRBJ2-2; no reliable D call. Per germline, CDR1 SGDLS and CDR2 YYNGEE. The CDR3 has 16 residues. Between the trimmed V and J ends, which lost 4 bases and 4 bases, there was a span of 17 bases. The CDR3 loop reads CASSPKGNSLTGELFF. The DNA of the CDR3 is TGTGCCAGCAGCCCCAAAGGGAACAGTCTCACCGGGGAGCTGTTTTTT.

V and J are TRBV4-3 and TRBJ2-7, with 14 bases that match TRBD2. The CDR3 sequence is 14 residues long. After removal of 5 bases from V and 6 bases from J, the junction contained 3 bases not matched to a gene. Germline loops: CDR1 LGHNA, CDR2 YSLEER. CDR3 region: CASSGGLAGVEQYF. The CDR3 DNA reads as TGCGCCAGCAGCGGGGGACTAGCGGGAGTCGAGCAGTACTTC.

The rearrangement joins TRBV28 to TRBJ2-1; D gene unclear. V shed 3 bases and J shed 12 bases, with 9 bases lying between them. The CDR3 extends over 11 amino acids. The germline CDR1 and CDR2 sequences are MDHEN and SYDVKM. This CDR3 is CASSLRGVQFF. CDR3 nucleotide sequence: TGTGCCAGCAGTTTGAGAGGAGTGCAGTTCTTC.

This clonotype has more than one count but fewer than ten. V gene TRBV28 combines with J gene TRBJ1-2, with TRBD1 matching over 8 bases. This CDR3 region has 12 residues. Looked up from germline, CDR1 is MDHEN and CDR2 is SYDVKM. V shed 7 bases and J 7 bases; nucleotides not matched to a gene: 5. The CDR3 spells CASTGGVFGYTF. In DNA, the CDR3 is TGTGCCAGCACAGGGGGCGTTTTTGGCTACACCTTC.

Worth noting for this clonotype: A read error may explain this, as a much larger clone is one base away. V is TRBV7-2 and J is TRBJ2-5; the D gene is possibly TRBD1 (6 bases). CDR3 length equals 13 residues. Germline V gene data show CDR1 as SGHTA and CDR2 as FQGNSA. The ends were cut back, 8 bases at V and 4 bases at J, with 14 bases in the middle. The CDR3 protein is CASGDRSGETQYF. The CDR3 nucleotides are TGTGCCAGCGGCGACAGGTCAGGAGAGACCCAGTACTTC.

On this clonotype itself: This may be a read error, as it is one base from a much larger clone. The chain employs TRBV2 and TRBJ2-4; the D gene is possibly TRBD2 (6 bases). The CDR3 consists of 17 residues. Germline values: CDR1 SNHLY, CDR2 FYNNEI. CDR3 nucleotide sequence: TGTGCCCGCAGTGCCCAAGCTAGCGCTGCGGGCAAAAACATTCAGTACTTC. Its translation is CARSAQASAAGKNIQYF.

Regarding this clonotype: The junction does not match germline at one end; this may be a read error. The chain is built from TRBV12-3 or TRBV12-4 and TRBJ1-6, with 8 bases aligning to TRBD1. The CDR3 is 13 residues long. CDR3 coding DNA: TGTGCCAGCAGAGACAGGGGAGGATCACCCCCCCACTTT. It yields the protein CASRDRGGSPPHF.

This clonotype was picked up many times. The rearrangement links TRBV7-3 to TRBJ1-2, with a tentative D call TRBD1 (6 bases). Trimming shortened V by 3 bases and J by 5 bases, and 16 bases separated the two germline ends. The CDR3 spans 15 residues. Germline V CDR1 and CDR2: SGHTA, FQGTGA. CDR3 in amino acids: CASSFSETGTYGYTF. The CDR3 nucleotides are TGTGCCAGCAGCTTCTCAGAAACAGGGACTTATGGCTACACCTTC.

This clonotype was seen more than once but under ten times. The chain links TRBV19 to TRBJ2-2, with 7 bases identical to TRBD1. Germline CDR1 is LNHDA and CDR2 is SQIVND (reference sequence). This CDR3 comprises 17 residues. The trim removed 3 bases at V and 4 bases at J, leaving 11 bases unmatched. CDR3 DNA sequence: TGTGCCAGTAGTATCGGAGCCCGGGACAGAGCCACCGGGGAGCTGTTTTTT. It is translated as CASSIGARDRATGELFF.

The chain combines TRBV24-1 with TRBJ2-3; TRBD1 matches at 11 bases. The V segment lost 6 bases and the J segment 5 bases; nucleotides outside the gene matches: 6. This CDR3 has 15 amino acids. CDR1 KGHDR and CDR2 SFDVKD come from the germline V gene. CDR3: CATSWTGGEIDTQYF. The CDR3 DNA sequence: TGTGCCACCAGTTGGACAGGGGGCGAGATAGATACGCAGTATTTT.

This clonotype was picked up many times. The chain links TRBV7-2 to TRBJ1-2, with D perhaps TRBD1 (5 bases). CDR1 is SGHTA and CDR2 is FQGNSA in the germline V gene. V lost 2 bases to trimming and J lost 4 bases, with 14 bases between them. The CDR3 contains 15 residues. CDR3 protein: CASSLSFGGSYGYTF. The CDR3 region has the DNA TGTGCCAGCAGCTTAAGTTTTGGGGGTTCCTATGGCTACACCTTC. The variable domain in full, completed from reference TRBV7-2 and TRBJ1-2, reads GAGVSQSPSNKVTEKGKDVELRCDPISGHTALYWYRQSLGQGLEFLIYFQGNSAPDKSGLPSDRFSAERTGGSVSTLTIQRTQQEDSAVYLCASSLSFGGSYGYTFGSGTRLTVV.

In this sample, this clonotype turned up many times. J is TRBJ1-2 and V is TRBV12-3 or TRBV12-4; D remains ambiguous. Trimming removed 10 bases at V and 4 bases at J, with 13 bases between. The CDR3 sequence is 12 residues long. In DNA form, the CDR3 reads TGTGCCACCACGGGCGGGTTCTATGGCTACACCTTC. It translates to CATTGGFYGYTF.